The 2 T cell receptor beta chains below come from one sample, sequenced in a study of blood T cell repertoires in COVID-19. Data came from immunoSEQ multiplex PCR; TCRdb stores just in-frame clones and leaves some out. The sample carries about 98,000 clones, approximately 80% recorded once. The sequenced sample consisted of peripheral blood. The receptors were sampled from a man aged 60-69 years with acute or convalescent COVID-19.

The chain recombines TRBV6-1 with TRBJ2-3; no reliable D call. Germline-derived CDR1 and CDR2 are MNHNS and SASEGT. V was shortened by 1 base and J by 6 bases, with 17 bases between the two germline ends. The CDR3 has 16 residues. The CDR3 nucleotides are TGTGCCAGCAGTGAAGGTCTACTAATCCCCTTGGATACGCAGTATTTT. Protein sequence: CASSEGLLIPLDTQYF.

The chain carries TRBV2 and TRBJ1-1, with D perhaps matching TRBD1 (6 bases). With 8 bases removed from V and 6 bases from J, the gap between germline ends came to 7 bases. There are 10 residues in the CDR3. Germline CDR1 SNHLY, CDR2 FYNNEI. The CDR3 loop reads CASGGSEAFF. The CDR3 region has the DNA TGTGCCAGCGGGGGCTCTGAAGCTTTCTTT. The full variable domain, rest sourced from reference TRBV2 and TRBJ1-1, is EPEVTQTPSHQVTQMGQEVILRCVPISNHLYFYWYRQILGQKVEFLVSFYNNEISEKSEIFDDQFSVERPDGSNFTLKIRSTKLEDSAMYFCASGGSEAFFGQGTRLTVV.